This T cell receptor (beta chain) was sequenced during a study of T cell responses to AZD1222 COVID-19 vaccine. Notes on the study in general: Only a handful of AZD1222 recipients tested seropositive at baseline. Only after the peak T cell response were repertoires sampled.

Germline CDR1 is MNHEY and CDR2 is SMNVEV (reference sequence). CDR3 length: 15 residues. Unmatched junction bases numbered 5, after V lost 3 bases and J lost 3 bases. Here immunoSEQ multiplex PCR was the method, and the copy in TCRdb shows in-frame clones only, minus some. Here the sample spans about 180,000 clones, about 90% being singletons. Comment on this clone: Its specificity is not known.

The rearrangement links TRBV27 to TRBJ2-3, with 8 bases aligning to TRBD2. The sequenced sample was peripheral blood, obtained 28 days after the second AZD1222 dose. This clonotype was sampled from an adult who received the AZD1222 COVID-19 vaccine. In DNA form, the CDR3 reads TGTGCCAGCAGTTTTTCGACTAGCGTTACAGATACGCAGTATTTT. The encoded protein is CASSFSTSVTDTQYF.